This paragraph reports one T cell receptor (beta chain). The antigen remains undetermined. TCRdb ran MiXCR on the 5' RACE reads and lists one entry per CDR3 protein. The table records around 570,000 distinct CDR3 sequences, roughly 9.5% of them present only once. This sample was included in a study of identical twins. Study outcomes and limitations: Researchers reported weaker excess twin sharing in beta out-of-frame sequences.

The same sample was also studied in work on yellow fever vaccine responses in identical twins.

Sequencing was carried out using PBMCs. This clonotype originated in a woman between 18 and 30 years old in good health.

CDR3 DNA sequence: TGTGCCAGCAGCCAGGACAGGGAAGGCGAGCAGTACTTC. Encoded protein: CASSQDREGEQYF. The rearrangement uses TRBV7-9 and TRBJ2-7, with TRBD1 matching 8 bases. CDR3 length equals 13 residues. Germline V gene data show CDR1 as SEHNR and CDR2 as FQNEAQ (reference sequence). The V gene end was trimmed by 5 bases and the J gene end by 6 bases; junction bases not matched to a gene: 6.